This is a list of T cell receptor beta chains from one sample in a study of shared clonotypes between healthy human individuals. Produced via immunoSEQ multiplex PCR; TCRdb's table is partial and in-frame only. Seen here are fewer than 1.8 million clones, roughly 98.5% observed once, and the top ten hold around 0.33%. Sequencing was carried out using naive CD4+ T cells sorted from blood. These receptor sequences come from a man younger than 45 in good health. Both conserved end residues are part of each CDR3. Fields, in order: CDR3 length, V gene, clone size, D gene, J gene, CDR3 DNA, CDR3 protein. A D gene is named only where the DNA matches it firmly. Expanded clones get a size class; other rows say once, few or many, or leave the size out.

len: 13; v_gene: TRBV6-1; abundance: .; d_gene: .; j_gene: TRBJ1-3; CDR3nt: TGTGCCAGCAGTGAACTCCGGGAGCCCAATTCGGATTTT; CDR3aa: CASSELREPNSDF
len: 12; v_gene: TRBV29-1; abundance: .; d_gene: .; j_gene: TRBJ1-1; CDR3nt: TGCAGCGTTTCCCAGACGAACACTGAAGCTTTCTTT; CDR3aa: CSVSQTNTEAFF
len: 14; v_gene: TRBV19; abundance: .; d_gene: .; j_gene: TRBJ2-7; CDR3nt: TGTGCCAGTAGGCCCGGGACTGCCTTAGACGAGCAGTACTTC; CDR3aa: CASRPGTALDEQYF
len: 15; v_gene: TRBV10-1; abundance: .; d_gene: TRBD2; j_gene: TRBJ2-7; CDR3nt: TGCGCCAGCAGTGGTCTAGCGGGAAACTCCTACGAGCAGTACTTC; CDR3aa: CASSGLAGNSYEQYF
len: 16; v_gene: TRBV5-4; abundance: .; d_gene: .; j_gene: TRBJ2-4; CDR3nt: TGTGCCAGCAGCTTGGGGGGGGCAGGTCCCAAAAACATTCAGTACTTC; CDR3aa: CASSLGGAGPKNIQYF
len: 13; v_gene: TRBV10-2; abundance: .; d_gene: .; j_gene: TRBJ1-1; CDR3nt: TGCGCCAGCAAAAAGGGGTTCGGCACTGAAGCTTTCTTT; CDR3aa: CASKKGFGTEAFF
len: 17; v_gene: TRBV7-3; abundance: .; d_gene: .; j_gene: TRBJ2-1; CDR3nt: TGTGCCAGCAGCTTACAGGGGACGGAGAGCTCCTACAATGAGCAGTTCTTC; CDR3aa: CASSLQGTESSYNEQFF
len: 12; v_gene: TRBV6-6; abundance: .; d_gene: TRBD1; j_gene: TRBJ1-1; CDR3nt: TGTGCCAGCTCCCTCAGGGGGACTGAAGCTTTCTTT; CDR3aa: CASSLRGTEAFF
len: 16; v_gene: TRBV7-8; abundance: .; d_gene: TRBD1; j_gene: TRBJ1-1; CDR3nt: TGTGCCAGCAGTCGAATCCAGGGGGAGATCAACACTGAAGCTTTCTTT; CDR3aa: CASSRIQGEINTEAFF
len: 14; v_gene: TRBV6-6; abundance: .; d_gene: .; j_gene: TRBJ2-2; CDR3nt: TGTGCCAGCATGTCGGGGACGAACACCGGGGAGCTGTTTTTT; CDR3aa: CASMSGTNTGELFF
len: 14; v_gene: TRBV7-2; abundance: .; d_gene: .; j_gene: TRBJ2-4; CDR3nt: TGTGCCAGCAGCTTAGGGACGGGAAAAAACATTCAGTACTTC; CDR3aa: CASSLGTGKNIQYF
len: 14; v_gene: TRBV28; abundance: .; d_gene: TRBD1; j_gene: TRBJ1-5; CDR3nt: TGTGCCAGCAGTGGACAGGGGCTCGATCAGCCCCAGCATTTT; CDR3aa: CASSGQGLDQPQHF
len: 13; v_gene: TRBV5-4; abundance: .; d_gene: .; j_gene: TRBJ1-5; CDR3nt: TGTGCCAGCAGCTTGTGGGGTAATCAGCCCCAGCATTTT; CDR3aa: CASSLWGNQPQHF
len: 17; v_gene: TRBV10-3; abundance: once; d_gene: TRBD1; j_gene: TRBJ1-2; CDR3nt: TGTGCCATCAGGGCGGGGACAGGGGGCTTGGTGGACTATGGCTACACCTTC; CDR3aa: CAIRAGTGGLVDYGYTF
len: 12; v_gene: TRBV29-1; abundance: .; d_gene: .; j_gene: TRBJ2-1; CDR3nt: TGCAGCGTTGCCCCACGTGAGAATGAGCAGTTCTTC; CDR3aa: CSVAPRENEQFF
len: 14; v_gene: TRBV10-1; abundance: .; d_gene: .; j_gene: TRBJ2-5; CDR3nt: TGCGCCAGCAGTGAGAATGAGGGCCTGGGGACCCAGTACTTC; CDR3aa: CASSENEGLGTQYF
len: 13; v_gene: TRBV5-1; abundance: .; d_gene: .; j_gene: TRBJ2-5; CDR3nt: TGCGCCAGCAGCTTACAGGGTCGAGAGACCCAGTACTTC; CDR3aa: CASSLQGRETQYF
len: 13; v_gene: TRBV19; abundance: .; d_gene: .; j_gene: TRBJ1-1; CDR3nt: TGTGCCAGTAGTATCGGGGGGTACGCTGAAGCTTTCTTT; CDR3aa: CASSIGGYAEAFF
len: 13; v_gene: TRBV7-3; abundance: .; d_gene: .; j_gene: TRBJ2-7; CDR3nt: TGTGCCAGCAGCATAAAACAGGGTGGGGAGCAGTACTTC; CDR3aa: CASSIKQGGEQYF
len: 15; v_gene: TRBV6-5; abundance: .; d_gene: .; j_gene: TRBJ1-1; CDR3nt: TGTGCCAGCAGTAACCGGGTGGCGGGGAACACTGAAGCTTTCTTT; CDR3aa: CASSNRVAGNTEAFF
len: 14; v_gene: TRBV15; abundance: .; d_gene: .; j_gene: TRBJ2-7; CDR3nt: TGTGCCACCAGCAGAGGGGTGGCCGCATACGAGCAGTACTTC; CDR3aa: CATSRGVAAYEQYF
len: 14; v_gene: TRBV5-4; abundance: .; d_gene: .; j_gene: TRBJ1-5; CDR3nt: TGTGCCAGCAGCATCGGACTTAACAATCAGCCCCAGCATTTT; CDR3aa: CASSIGLNNQPQHF
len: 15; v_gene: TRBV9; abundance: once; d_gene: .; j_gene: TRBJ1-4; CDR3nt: TGTGCCAGCAGCGTATCAGGGTCCCTTAATGAAAAACTGTTTTTT; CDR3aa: CASSVSGSLNEKLFF
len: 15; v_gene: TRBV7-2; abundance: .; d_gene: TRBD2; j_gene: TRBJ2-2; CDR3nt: TGTGCCAGCAGCGCTAGCGGGAGAGTGTTCGGGGAGCTGTTTTTT; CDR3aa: CASSASGRVFGELFF
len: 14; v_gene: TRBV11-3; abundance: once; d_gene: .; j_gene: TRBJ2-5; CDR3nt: TGTGCCAGCAGCTTAGGCCCGAACCAAGAGACCCAGTACTTC; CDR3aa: CASSLGPNQETQYF
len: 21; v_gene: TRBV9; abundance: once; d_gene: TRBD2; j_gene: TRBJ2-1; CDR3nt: TGTGCCAGCAGCGTAGCGGCCCAAGCGGGAGGCTTGATGAGCTCCTACAATGAGCAGTTCTTC; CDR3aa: CASSVAAQAGGLMSSYNEQFF
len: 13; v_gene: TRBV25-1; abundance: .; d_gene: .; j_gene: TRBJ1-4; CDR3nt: TGTGCCAGCAGTGACCCTGGGCGGGAAAAACTGTTTTTT; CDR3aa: CASSDPGREKLFF
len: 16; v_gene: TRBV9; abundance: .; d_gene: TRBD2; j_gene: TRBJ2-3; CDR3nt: TGTGCCAGCAGCGTAGGGCCTAGCGGGAAAACAGATACGCAGTATTTT; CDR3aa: CASSVGPSGKTDTQYF
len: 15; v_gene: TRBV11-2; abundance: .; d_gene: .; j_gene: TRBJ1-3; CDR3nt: TGTGCCAGCAGCTTAGATGGGGCCTCTGGAAACACCATATATTTT; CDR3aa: CASSLDGASGNTIYF
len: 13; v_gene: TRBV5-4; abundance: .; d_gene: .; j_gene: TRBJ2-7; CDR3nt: TGTGCCAGCAGCCCTCAGGGGACCTACGAGCAGTACTTC; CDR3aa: CASSPQGTYEQYF
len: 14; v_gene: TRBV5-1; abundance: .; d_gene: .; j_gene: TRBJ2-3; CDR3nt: TGCGCCAGCAGCTTGGTGGAGGGCGCAGATACGCAGTATTTT; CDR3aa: CASSLVEGADTQYF
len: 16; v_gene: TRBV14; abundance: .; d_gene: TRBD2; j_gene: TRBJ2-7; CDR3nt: TGTGCCAGCAGTCATTTGCGAGCGGGAGCTGCCTACGAGCAGTACTTC; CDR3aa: CASSHLRAGAAYEQYF
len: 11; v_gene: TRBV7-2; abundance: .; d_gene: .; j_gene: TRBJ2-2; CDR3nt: TGTGCCAGCAGATACACCGGGGAGCTGTTTTTT; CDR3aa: CASRYTGELFF
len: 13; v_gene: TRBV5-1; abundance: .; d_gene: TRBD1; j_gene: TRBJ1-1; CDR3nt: TGCGCCAGCAGCTCCGACAGGGGGCTTGAAGCTTTCTTT; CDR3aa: CASSSDRGLEAFF
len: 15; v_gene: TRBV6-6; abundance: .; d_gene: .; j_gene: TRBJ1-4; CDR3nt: TGTGCCAGCAGTTACTCCGCGACAACTAATGAAAAACTGTTTTTT; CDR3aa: CASSYSATTNEKLFF
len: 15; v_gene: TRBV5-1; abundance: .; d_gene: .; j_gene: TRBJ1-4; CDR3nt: TGCGCCAGCAGCGCATCAGGGGCGATGGGTGAAAAACTGTTTTTT; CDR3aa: CASSASGAMGEKLFF
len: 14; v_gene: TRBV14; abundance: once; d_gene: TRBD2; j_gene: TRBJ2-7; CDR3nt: TGTGCCAGCAGCCCGTCGGGACTAGCGGGAGAGCAGTACTTC; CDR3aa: CASSPSGLAGEQYF
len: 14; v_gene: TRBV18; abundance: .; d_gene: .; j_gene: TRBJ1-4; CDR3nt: TGTGCCAGCTCACCGGAGACAACTAATGAAAAACTGTTTTTT; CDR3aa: CASSPETTNEKLFF
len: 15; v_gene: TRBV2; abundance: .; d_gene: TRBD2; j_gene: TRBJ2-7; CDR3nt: TGTGCCAGCAGTGAAGAACTAGCGGATCTCTACGAGCAGTACTTC; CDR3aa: CASSEELADLYEQYF
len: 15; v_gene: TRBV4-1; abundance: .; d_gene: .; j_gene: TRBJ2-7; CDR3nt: TGCGCCAGCAGCCAAGGATATGGGTCCTCCTACGAGCAGTACTTC; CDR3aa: CASSQGYGSSYEQYF
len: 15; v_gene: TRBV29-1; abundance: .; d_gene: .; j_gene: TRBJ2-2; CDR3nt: TGCAGCGTTGAAGGGCGCGGGGGCGACACCGGGGAGCTGTTTTTT; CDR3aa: CSVEGRGGDTGELFF
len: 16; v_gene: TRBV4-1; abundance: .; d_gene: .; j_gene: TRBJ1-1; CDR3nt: TGCGCCAGCAGCCAAGACCCTACACAGTGGCGTGTTGAAGCTTTCTTT; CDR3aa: CASSQDPTQWRVEAFF
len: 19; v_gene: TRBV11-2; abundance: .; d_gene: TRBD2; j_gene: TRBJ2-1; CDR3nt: TGTGCCAGCAGCTTCGGGTCTTTCTGGCGGGAGGCCGGGCACAATGAGCAGTTCTTC; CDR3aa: CASSFGSFWREAGHNEQFF
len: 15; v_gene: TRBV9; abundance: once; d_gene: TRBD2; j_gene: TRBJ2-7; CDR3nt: TGTGCCAGCAGCGTATCTGGACTAGCGCCCTACGAGCAGTACTTC; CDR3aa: CASSVSGLAPYEQYF
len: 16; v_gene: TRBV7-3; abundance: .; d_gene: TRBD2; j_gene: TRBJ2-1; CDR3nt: TGTGCCAGCAGCTCCCTGGGACTAGCGGGAGGCAATGAGCAGTTCTTC; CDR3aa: CASSSLGLAGGNEQFF
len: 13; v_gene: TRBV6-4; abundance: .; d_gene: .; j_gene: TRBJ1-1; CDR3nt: TGTGCCAGCAGTCGGGATATGAGGACTGAAGCTTTCTTT; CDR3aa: CASSRDMRTEAFF
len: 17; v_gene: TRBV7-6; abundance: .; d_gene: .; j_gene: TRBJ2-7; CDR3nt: TGTGCCAGCAGTACAAAAAGGGGCCCGAAAAGCTACTACGAGCAGTACTTC; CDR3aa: CASSTKRGPKSYYEQYF
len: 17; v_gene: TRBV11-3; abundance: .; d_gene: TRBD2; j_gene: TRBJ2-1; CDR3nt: TGTGCCAGCAGCTTAGGCGGGACTAGCGGGAGTCTCGGTGAGCAGTTCTTC; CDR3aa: CASSLGGTSGSLGEQFF
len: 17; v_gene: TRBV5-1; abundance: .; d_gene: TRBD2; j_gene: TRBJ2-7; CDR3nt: TGCGCCAGCAGCCTCGGGACTAGCGGGAGTTGGCGCTACGAGCAGTACTTC; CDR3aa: CASSLGTSGSWRYEQYF
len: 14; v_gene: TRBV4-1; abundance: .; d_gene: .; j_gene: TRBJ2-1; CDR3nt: TGCGCCAGCAGCCAGGTCGGTAGTCGGAATGAGCAGTTCTTC; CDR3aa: CASSQVGSRNEQFF
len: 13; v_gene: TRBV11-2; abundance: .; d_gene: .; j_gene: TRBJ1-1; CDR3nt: TGTGCCAGCAGCTCAGGGAAAAACACTGAAGCTTTCTTT; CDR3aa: CASSSGKNTEAFF
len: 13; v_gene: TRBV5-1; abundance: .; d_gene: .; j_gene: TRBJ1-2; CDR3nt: TGCGCCAGCAGCTTGCACAGCCCCAGAGGCTACACCTTC; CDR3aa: CASSLHSPRGYTF
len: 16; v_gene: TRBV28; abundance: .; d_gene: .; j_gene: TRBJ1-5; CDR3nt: TGTGCCAGCAGTTTAATACGGGCCAGTGACAATCAGCCCCAGCATTTT; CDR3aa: CASSLIRASDNQPQHF
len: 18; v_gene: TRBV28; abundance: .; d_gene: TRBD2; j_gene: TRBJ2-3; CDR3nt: TGTGCCAGCAGTTTTTACCCGGGACTAGCGGGAGCGCGGGCTACGCAGTATTTT; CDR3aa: CASSFYPGLAGARATQYF